The table lists the clone carrying this T cell receptor (beta chain) with a few counts. PCR was performed using 60 Vbeta and 13 Jbeta primers. Profiled with immunoSEQ multiplex PCR; TCRdb holds only in-frame clones, not every one. This sample carries 150,000 to 200,000 clones, 55% to 80% of them seen once, and the ten largest clones take roughly 4%. This specimen belongs to a study of cytomegalovirus exposure and HLA in healthy donors. Germline trimming cut 5 bases from V and 4 bases from J; bases unmatched to any gene: 7. From germline, CDR1 is MNHNY and CDR2 SVGAGI (reference sequence). The CDR3 runs 14 residues.

This TCR derives from a woman between 18 and 29 years old in good health and CMV-seropositive. Specimen: PBMCs. This rearrangement joins TRBV6-6 to TRBJ1-2; 7 bases fit TRBD1. CDR3 DNA sequence: TGTGCCAGCAGTCAGAGAGACAGGGTCTATGGCTACACCTTC. It translates to CASSQRDRVYGYTF.